This entry describes one T cell receptor (beta chain). As yet, its antigen is unknown. Assay used: immunoSEQ multiplex PCR; TCRdb lists only in-frame clones, some missing. The data show around 79,000 clones, with roughly nine tenths seen just once and about 2% held by the top ten. The data stem from a study of OX40 agonist ivuxolimab in advanced cancers. Background on the study: Across the patients, intravenous ivuxolimab was delivered every 2 weeks at 0.01 to 10 mg/kg.

This CDR3 is built from 13 residues. Germline V gene lookup returns CDR1 SNHLY and CDR2 FYNNEI. Trimming took 4 bases from V and 11 from J; bases not matched to a gene: 5. Study-wide findings and caveats: Relatively little clonal expansion, among the lowest observed, appeared in partial responders at 0.1-3.0 mg/kg. Among T cells, CD8+ cells averaged more expanded clones than CD4+ cells. The authors did not determine the antigen specificity of the expanded peripheral T cells.

The gene calls are TRBV2 and TRBJ2-5, with TRBD2 matching 12 bases. The clonotype comes from an adult with an advanced solid tumor such as melanoma, head and neck, liver or kidney cancer. The sample consisted of CD4+ or CD8+ T cells sorted from blood, taken in a trial of the OX40 agonist ivuxolimab. The CDR3 spells CASSGGLAGEQYF. The CDR3 DNA is TGTGCCAGCAGTGGGGGACTAGCGGGTGAGCAGTACTTC.